These T cell receptor beta chains were read from a single sample in a study of T cell responses to AZD1222 COVID-19 vaccine. Profiling relied on immunoSEQ multiplex PCR, and the TCRdb table lists in-frame clones only, not all of them. The sample yields about 170,000 clones, approximately 91% seen once. Sequencing was performed on peripheral blood, taken on day 0 of AZD1222 vaccination. These receptor sequences come from an adult in good health. Both conserved end residues are part of each CDR3. D genes are given only for firm matches. The size entry is marked missing in some rows and otherwise reads once, few, many or a size class.

clone_size: -
cdr3_length: 13
j_call: TRBJ2-1
v_call: TRBV9
d_call: -
cdr3_aa: CASSPFIRDEQFF
cdr3_nt: TGTGCCAGCAGCCCATTCATCCGGGATGAGCAGTTCTTC

clone_size: -
cdr3_length: 13
j_call: TRBJ1-1
v_call: TRBV5-7
d_call: TRBD1
cdr3_aa: CASSPDREAEAFF
cdr3_nt: TGTGCCAGCAGCCCAGACAGGGAAGCTGAAGCTTTCTTT

clone_size: -
cdr3_length: 14
j_call: TRBJ1-6
v_call: TRBV19
d_call: -
cdr3_aa: CASSIEDYNSPLHF
cdr3_nt: TGTGCCAGTAGTATTGAAGACTATAATTCACCCCTCCACTTT

clone_size: -
cdr3_length: 13
j_call: TRBJ1-1
v_call: TRBV2
d_call: -
cdr3_aa: CASSIYMNTEAFF
cdr3_nt: TGTGCCAGCAGCATTTACATGAACACTGAAGCTTTCTTT

clone_size: -
cdr3_length: 13
j_call: TRBJ2-6
v_call: TRBV28
d_call: -
cdr3_aa: CASRRSGANVLTF
cdr3_nt: TGTGCCTCGAGGCGGTCTGGGGCCAACGTCCTGACTTTC

clone_size: -
cdr3_length: 14
j_call: TRBJ1-5
v_call: TRBV28
d_call: -
cdr3_aa: CASSLYNTHQPQHF
cdr3_nt: TGTGCCAGCAGTTTGTATAACACACATCAGCCCCAGCATTTT

clone_size: -
cdr3_length: 15
j_call: TRBJ2-3
v_call: TRBV5-1
d_call: -
cdr3_aa: CASSLDGVVTDTQYF
cdr3_nt: TGCGCCAGCAGCTTGGACGGGGTAGTAACAGATACGCAGTATTTT

clone_size: -
cdr3_length: 15
j_call: TRBJ2-7
v_call: TRBV7-8
d_call: TRBD2
cdr3_aa: CASSTVVAGSYEQYF
cdr3_nt: TGTGCCAGCAGTACCGTGGTAGCGGGCTCCTACGAGCAGTACTTC

clone_size: once
cdr3_length: 14
j_call: TRBJ2-7
v_call: TRBV5-6
d_call: -
cdr3_aa: CASSLGGFGAEQYF
cdr3_nt: TGTGCCAGCAGCTTGGGAGGTTTCGGGGCCGAGCAGTACTTC

clone_size: -
cdr3_length: 15
j_call: TRBJ1-5
v_call: TRBV28
d_call: -
cdr3_aa: CASSSKGGIGQPQHF
cdr3_nt: TGTGCCAGCAGTTCGAAAGGGGGTATTGGGCAGCCCCAGCATTTT

clone_size: once
cdr3_length: 14
j_call: TRBJ2-1
v_call: TRBV5-1
d_call: -
cdr3_aa: CASSLAAGGSEQFF
cdr3_nt: TGCGCCAGCAGCTTGGCCGCTGGAGGGAGTGAGCAGTTCTTC

clone_size: -
cdr3_length: 16
j_call: TRBJ1-6
v_call: TRBV28
d_call: TRBD1
cdr3_aa: CASSSIGTGVGRPLHF
cdr3_nt: TGTGCCAGCAGCTCAATTGGGACAGGGGTTGGAAGACCCCTCCACTTT

clone_size: -
cdr3_length: 14
j_call: TRBJ1-2
v_call: TRBV11-2
d_call: -
cdr3_aa: CASSLGTANYGYTF
cdr3_nt: TGTGCCAGCAGCTTGGGGACCGCGAACTATGGCTACACCTTC

clone_size: -
cdr3_length: 13
j_call: TRBJ2-1
v_call: TRBV10-1
d_call: -
cdr3_aa: CASSRQEYNEQFF
cdr3_nt: TGCGCCAGCTCTAGACAGGAGTACAATGAGCAGTTCTTC

clone_size: -
cdr3_length: 17
j_call: TRBJ1-4
v_call: TRBV4-3
d_call: TRBD1
cdr3_aa: CASSQDPGQGFNEKLFF
cdr3_nt: TGCGCCAGCAGCCAAGATCCCGGACAGGGCTTTAATGAAAAACTGTTTTTT

clone_size: -
cdr3_length: 14
j_call: TRBJ2-7
v_call: TRBV3-1/TRBV3-2
d_call: TRBD2
cdr3_aa: CASSQQLADLEQYF
cdr3_nt: TGTGCCAGCAGCCAACAACTAGCGGATCTCGAGCAGTACTTC

clone_size: once
cdr3_length: 11
j_call: TRBJ1-2
v_call: TRBV28
d_call: -
cdr3_aa: CASSLGLGYTF
cdr3_nt: TGTGCCAGCAGTCTCGGACTGGGCTACACCTTC

clone_size: -
cdr3_length: 16
j_call: TRBJ1-5
v_call: TRBV6-1
d_call: TRBD1
cdr3_aa: CASSEYGTGHIQPQHF
cdr3_nt: TGTGCCAGCAGTGAATACGGGACAGGGCATATTCAGCCCCAGCATTTT

clone_size: -
cdr3_length: 13
j_call: TRBJ1-3
v_call: TRBV30
d_call: -
cdr3_aa: CAWKGPPGNTIYF
cdr3_nt: TGTGCCTGGAAGGGTCCTCCTGGAAACACCATATATTTT

clone_size: -
cdr3_length: 15
j_call: TRBJ1-1
v_call: TRBV7-2
d_call: -
cdr3_aa: CASSETGSMNTEAFF
cdr3_nt: TGTGCCAGCAGCGAGACAGGATCAATGAACACTGAAGCTTTCTTT

clone_size: -
cdr3_length: 14
j_call: TRBJ2-1
v_call: TRBV29-1
d_call: -
cdr3_aa: CSVEDGASVDLQFF
cdr3_nt: TGCAGCGTTGAAGACGGGGCTAGCGTGGACCTGCAGTTCTTC

clone_size: once
cdr3_length: 12
j_call: TRBJ1-1
v_call: TRBV28
d_call: -
cdr3_aa: CASSLIQGEAFF
cdr3_nt: TGTGCCAGCAGTTTGATACAGGGTGAAGCTTTCTTT

clone_size: -
cdr3_length: 16
j_call: TRBJ1-4
v_call: TRBV7-9
d_call: -
cdr3_aa: CASSFQGGTTNEKLFF
cdr3_nt: TGTGCCAGCAGCTTCCAAGGTGGGACAACTAATGAAAAACTGTTTTTT

clone_size: -
cdr3_length: 16
j_call: TRBJ2-1
v_call: TRBV5-4
d_call: -
cdr3_aa: CASSLDGGTLVGEQFF
cdr3_nt: TGTGCCAGCAGCCTCGATGGGGGTACATTGGTAGGTGAGCAGTTCTTC

clone_size: -
cdr3_length: 15
j_call: TRBJ2-7
v_call: TRBV2
d_call: TRBD2
cdr3_aa: CASSSGTSGAYEQYF
cdr3_nt: TGTGCCAGCAGTTCCGGGACTAGCGGGGCCTACGAGCAGTACTTC

clone_size: -
cdr3_length: 14
j_call: TRBJ2-1
v_call: TRBV3-1/TRBV3-2
d_call: -
cdr3_aa: CATTVGSKDNEQFF
cdr3_nt: TGTGCCACCACCGTAGGGTCTAAGGACAATGAGCAGTTCTTC

clone_size: -
cdr3_length: 16
j_call: TRBJ1-5
v_call: TRBV5-5
d_call: -
cdr3_aa: CASSVGPSASNQPQHF
cdr3_nt: TGTGCCAGCAGCGTTGGCCCCAGTGCTAGCAATCAGCCCCAGCATTTT

clone_size: -
cdr3_length: 16
j_call: TRBJ2-2
v_call: TRBV30
d_call: TRBD2
cdr3_aa: CARRTSGTSNTGELFF
cdr3_nt: TGTGCCCGCCGGACTAGCGGAACTTCGAACACCGGGGAGCTGTTTTTT

clone_size: -
cdr3_length: 16
j_call: TRBJ2-2
v_call: TRBV6-2/TRBV6-3
d_call: TRBD2
cdr3_aa: CASSQTSGLNTGELFF
cdr3_nt: TGTGCCAGCAGTCAGACTAGCGGTTTGAACACCGGGGAGCTGTTTTTT

clone_size: -
cdr3_length: 17
j_call: TRBJ2-1
v_call: TRBV27
d_call: TRBD1
cdr3_aa: CASSLSLTGGRANEQFF
cdr3_nt: TGTGCCAGCAGTTTATCGTTGACAGGGGGAAGGGCCAATGAGCAGTTCTTC

clone_size: -
cdr3_length: 16
j_call: TRBJ2-5
v_call: TRBV10-3
d_call: TRBD2
cdr3_aa: CAISEDRAGERETQYF
cdr3_nt: TGTGCCATCAGTGAAGACAGAGCGGGAGAAAGAGAGACCCAGTACTTC

clone_size: -
cdr3_length: 15
j_call: TRBJ2-1
v_call: TRBV19
d_call: -
cdr3_aa: CASSTAGRPYNEQFF
cdr3_nt: TGTGCCAGTAGTACCGCAGGGAGACCATACAATGAGCAGTTCTTC

clone_size: -
cdr3_length: 13
j_call: TRBJ1-2
v_call: TRBV28
d_call: -
cdr3_aa: CASSPGGGYGYTF
cdr3_nt: TGTGCCAGCAGTCCCGGGGGCGGGTATGGCTACACCTTC

clone_size: -
cdr3_length: 17
j_call: TRBJ2-3
v_call: TRBV12-5
d_call: TRBD2
cdr3_aa: CASGWTSGSFRTDTQYF
cdr3_nt: TGTGCTAGTGGTTGGACTAGCGGGAGTTTCCGCACAGATACGCAGTATTTT

clone_size: once
cdr3_length: 14
j_call: TRBJ2-2
v_call: TRBV30
d_call: -
cdr3_aa: CAWSVPGIPGELFF
cdr3_nt: TGTGCCTGGAGTGTACCCGGGATTCCCGGGGAGCTGTTTTTT

clone_size: -
cdr3_length: 16
j_call: TRBJ2-1
v_call: TRBV4-3
d_call: -
cdr3_aa: CASSQEVQRIYNEQFF
cdr3_nt: TGCGCCAGCAGCCAAGAGGTACAGCGGATCTACAATGAGCAGTTCTTC

clone_size: -
cdr3_length: 13
j_call: TRBJ1-4
v_call: TRBV7-9
d_call: -
cdr3_aa: CASSPHSNEKLFF
cdr3_nt: TGTGCCAGCAGCCCTCACAGTAATGAAAAACTGTTTTTT

clone_size: -
cdr3_length: 13
j_call: TRBJ1-1
v_call: TRBV6-5
d_call: -
cdr3_aa: CASSVRANTEAFF
cdr3_nt: TGTGCCAGCTCCGTACGGGCGAACACTGAAGCTTTCTTT

clone_size: -
cdr3_length: 15
j_call: TRBJ2-2
v_call: TRBV10-2
d_call: -
cdr3_aa: CASSESRLATGELFF
cdr3_nt: TGCGCCAGCAGTGAGTCGCGACTCGCAACCGGGGAGCTGTTTTTT

clone_size: few
cdr3_length: 20
j_call: TRBJ1-2
v_call: TRBV7-8
d_call: -
cdr3_aa: CASSLVGQGKSGSVNYGYTF
cdr3_nt: TGTGCCAGCAGCTTAGTAGGGCAGGGAAAATCGGGATCGGTGAACTATGGCTACACCTTC

clone_size: -
cdr3_length: 14
j_call: TRBJ2-2
v_call: TRBV7-9
d_call: -
cdr3_aa: CASSFIQRAGELFF
cdr3_nt: TGTGCCAGCAGCTTCATACAGAGAGCCGGGGAGCTGTTTTTT

clone_size: -
cdr3_length: 15
j_call: TRBJ2-7
v_call: TRBV4-1
d_call: TRBD1
cdr3_aa: CASSQQGAGSYEQYF
cdr3_nt: TGCGCCAGCAGCCAACAGGGGGCAGGCTCCTACGAGCAGTACTTC

clone_size: -
cdr3_length: 13
j_call: TRBJ2-1
v_call: TRBV27
d_call: TRBD1
cdr3_aa: CASIGTEYNEQFF
cdr3_nt: TGTGCCAGCATCGGGACAGAGTACAATGAGCAGTTCTTC

clone_size: -
cdr3_length: 13
j_call: TRBJ2-1
v_call: TRBV10-3
d_call: -
cdr3_aa: CAISGTEKNEQFF
cdr3_nt: TGTGCCATCAGTGGGACAGAGAAAAATGAGCAGTTCTTC